This entry describes one T cell receptor beta chain. The data stem from a study of blood T cell repertoires in COVID-19. Background on the study: Collection of acute and convalescent COVID-19 samples took place in the United States, Italy and Spain.

Germline values: CDR1 SEHNR, CDR2 FQNEAQ (reference sequence). The CDR3 consists of 12 residues. V lost 2 bases, J lost 4 bases, and 5 bases lay in between. Sequencing used immunoSEQ multiplex PCR; TCRdb keeps in-frame clones, though not all of them. Among about 40,000 clones listed, around 80% were seen once. The chain combines TRBV7-9 with TRBJ1-2; no clear D. This TCR was sampled from an elderly man with active or convalescent COVID-19. The sequenced sample consisted of peripheral blood. CDR3 region: CASSLTAYGYTF. CDR3 sequence (DNA): TGTGCCAGCAGCTTAACAGCCTATGGCTACACCTTC.